The next 30 T cell receptor beta chains were all read from a single sample in a study of cytomegalovirus exposure and HLA in healthy donors (dated by TCRdb to 2016 to 2017). The library was prepared using the immunoSEQ multiplex PCR assay. The multiplex PCR relied on a mix of 60 forward primers for TCR Vbeta segments and 13 reverse primers for TCR Jbeta segments. Here the immuneACCESS table is served through TCRdb, limited to in-frame sequences with V and J called. Missing clones are a known gap in these copies; in checked studies unresolved V genes cover under half, and the rest lacks a known reason. The sample table records under 200,000 clones; about 13% of these occur just once. The ten biggest clones cover about 8% of the sample. The sample consisted of PBMCs. Receptors were obtained from a man in his forties or fifties in good health and CMV-seropositive.

This clone was seen a handful of times. This rearrangement joins TRBV2 to TRBJ1-2, with 7 positions matching TRBD1. This CDR3 has 15 residues. From germline, CDR1 is SNHLY and CDR2 FYNNEI. Trimming removed 3 bases from V and 8 bases from J; junction bases left unmatched: 12. The DNA of the CDR3 is TGTGCCAGCAGTGAGTACAGGGGCCCTTCGGAGGGCTACACCTTC. Its protein product is CASSEYRGPSEGYTF.

V and J are TRBV7-9 and TRBJ2-7; TRBD2 matches at 10 bases. CDR3 length: 17 amino acids. V gave up 6 bases and J gave up 3 bases; unmatched junction bases: 14. CDR1 SEHNR and CDR2 FQNEAQ come from the germline V gene (reference sequence). Here the CDR3 DNA reads TGTGCCAGCAGGTCCACCCTTACTAGCGGGGCGGGCTACGAGCAGTACGTC. Translation gives CASRSTLTSGAGYEQYV.

J is TRBJ2-2 and V is TRBV7-2, with no clear D. Germline-derived CDR1 and CDR2 are SGHTA and FQGNSA. The CDR3 extends over 15 amino acids. Trimming pared 2 bases from V and 3 bases from J, leaving 10 bases between. As DNA, the CDR3 is TGTGCCAGCAGCTTATGGTTAGCCGACACCGGGGAGCTGTTTTTT. This sequence encodes CASSLWLADTGELFF.

This chain joins TRBV28 and TRBJ1-2; 8 bases map to TRBD1. CDR3 length: 12 amino acids. Germline V gene lookup returns CDR1 MDHEN and CDR2 SYDVKM. Germline trimming cut 6 bases from V and 8 bases from J; bases unmatched to any gene: 5. As DNA, the CDR3 is TGTGCCAGCAGACAGGGGGTGGGAGGCTACACCTTC. As protein: CASRQGVGGYTF.

This sequence joins TRBV5-4 and TRBJ2-2; 7 nucleotides align to TRBD2. This CDR3 spans 15 amino acids. CDR1 SGHNT and CDR2 YYREEE come from the germline V gene (reference sequence). J was trimmed by 3 bases and V by 4 bases; bases with no gene match: 6. CDR3 sequence (DNA): TGTGCCAGCAGCCAGGGACTAACCTACACCGGGGAGCTGTTTTTT. It translates to CASSQGLTYTGELFF.

The J gene is TRBJ2-3, the V gene TRBV28, with TRBD2 matching over 11 bases. In germline, CDR1 is MDHEN, CDR2 SYDVKM. V dropped 8 bases and J dropped 2; count of bases not matched to a gene: 9. CDR3 length equals 16 residues. CDR3 in amino acids: CASGLGTSGNTDTQYF. CDR3 sequence (DNA): TGTGCCAGCGGGCTAGGGACTAGCGGAAACACAGATACGCAGTATTTT.

This clone was observed a handful of times. This rearrangement joins TRBV2 to TRBJ2-5, with D perhaps TRBD2 (5 bases). Per the germline V gene, CDR1 is SNHLY and CDR2 is FYNNEI. The CDR3 is made up of 14 amino acids. The V and J ends lost 7 bases and 5 bases respectively, with 17 bases between them. The CDR3 bases are TGTGCCAGCACTGCAGGACTTTGGGATGAGACCCAGTACTTC. This gives the protein CASTAGLWDETQYF. The full variable domain, with the rest looked up from reference TRBV2 and TRBJ2-5, is EPEVTQTPSHQVTQMGQEVILRCVPISNHLYFYWYRQILGQKVEFLVSFYNNEISEKSEIFDDQFSVERPDGSNFTLKIRSTKLEDSAMYFCASTAGLWDETQYFGPGTRLLVL.

This clone has a handful of counts. J is TRBJ1-3 and V is TRBV6-5; weak D call: TRBD1 (6 bases). The germline V gene has CDR1 MNHEY and CDR2 SVGAGI. This CDR3 has 15 residues. Trimming stripped 5 bases from V and 0 bases from J, with 11 bases between. In DNA form, the CDR3 reads TGTGCCAGCAGTCCCCTGGACAGCTCTGGAAACACCATATATTTT. It yields the protein CASSPLDSSGNTIYF.

This sequence joins TRBV4-3 and TRBJ1-2; 9 bases align to TRBD1. The CDR3 loop spans 15 amino acids. Germline-derived CDR1 and CDR2 are LGHNA and YSLEER. V lost 1 base, J lost 7 bases, and 7 bases stayed unmatched. The CDR3 loop is CASSQVQGAQGGYTF. In DNA form, the CDR3 reads TGCGCCAGCAGCCAAGTACAGGGGGCGCAGGGTGGCTACACCTTC.

Of note for this clone: The same CDR3 can be traced to other DNA sequences in this sample. The J gene is TRBJ1-4, the V gene TRBV5-1; D unresolved. Looked up from germline, CDR1 is SGHRS and CDR2 is YFSETQ. The CDR3 has 14 amino acids. Trimming cost V 0 bases and J 7 bases, with 10 bases left between them. The CDR3, as DNA: TGCGCCAGCAGCTTGGGTAGCTCTCGTGAAAAACTGTTTTTT. It encodes CASSLGSSREKLFF.

This clone was detected only a few times. The V call is TRBV7-8, the J call TRBJ2-5; 9 nucleotides line up with TRBD1. This CDR3 contains 15 residues. Germline CDR1 and CDR2: SGHVS and FQNEAQ. The ends lost 3 bases at V and 4 bases at J; junction bases unmatched: 6. In DNA, the CDR3 is TGTGCCAGCAGCTTGCAGACAGGGGGAGGAGAGACCCAGTACTTC. Protein: CASSLQTGGGETQYF. Supplemented by reference TRBV7-8 and TRBJ2-5, the full variable domain reads GAGVSQSPRYKVAKRGQDVALRCDPISGHVSLFWYQQALGQGPEFLTYFQNEAQLDKSGLPSDRFFAERPEGSVSTLKIQRTQQEDSAVYLCASSLQTGGGETQYFGPGTRLLVL.

There are a few counts of this clone. The rearrangement joins TRBV7-9 to TRBJ1-2, with D possibly being TRBD1 (6 bases). This CDR3 contains 12 residues. Trimming left V 11 bases short and J 4 bases short, with 14 bases between. Germline V gene data show CDR1 as SEHNR and CDR2 as FQNEAQ (reference sequence). CDR3 coding DNA: TGTGCCGGACGACAGGCTACCTATGGCTACACCTTC. Amino acid sequence: CAGRQATYGYTF. Supplemented by reference TRBV7-9 and TRBJ1-2, the full variable domain reads DTGVSQNPRHKITKRGQNVTFRCDPISEHNRLYWYRQTLGQGPEFLTYFQNEAQLEKSRLLSDRFSAERPKGSFSTLEIQRTEQGDSAMYLCAGRQATYGYTFGSGTRLTVV.

This chain connects TRBV18 to TRBJ1-5; D may be TRBD1 (5 bases). Looked up from germline, CDR1 is KGHSH and CDR2 is LQKENI. CDR3 length: 14 residues. The V gene lost 6 bases and the J gene lost 4 bases, with 13 bases spanning the gap. The CDR3 is CASSPSRGNQPQHF. The CDR3 DNA is TGTGCCAGCTCCCCATCACGGGGGAATCAGCCCCAGCATTTT.

This clone has a handful of counts. J is TRBJ1-5 and V is TRBV7-2; TRBD1 aligns across 7 bases. The germline V gene has CDR1 SGHTA and CDR2 FQGNSA. The CDR3 runs 16 residues. Trimming cost V 5 bases and J 3 bases; bases outside gene matches: 10. The CDR3 region has the DNA TGTGCCAGCAGCCAAGGCCGGGACAGAACCAATCAGCCCCAGCATTTT. It encodes CASSQGRDRTNQPQHF.

The gene calls are TRBV28 and TRBJ1-2, with TRBD1 as a possible D gene (5 bases). Per the germline V gene, CDR1 is MDHEN and CDR2 is SYDVKM. This CDR3 has 14 amino acids. Between the trimmed V and J ends, which lost 1 base and 6 bases, there was a span of 12 bases. The CDR3 region has the DNA TGTGCCAGCAGTTTATCCCCTCGGGGGGATGGCTACACCTTC. It translates to CASSLSPRGDGYTF.

This clone has more than one count but fewer than ten. The chain recombines TRBV5-1 with TRBJ2-3, with 7 bases identical to TRBD2. Germline CDR1 and CDR2: SGHRS and YFSETQ. V gave up 4 bases and J gave up 3 bases; unmatched junction bases: 11. The CDR3 sequence is 16 residues long. The CDR3 DNA is TGCGCCAGCAGCCTCCTAGCGGCCCTTTGGACAGATACGCAGTATTTT. Amino acids: CASSLLAALWTDTQYF.

This chain uses TRBV7-9 with TRBJ2-7; TRBD1 aligns across 8 bases. The CDR3 is 17 residues long. Trimming at V came to 3 bases and at J to 0 bases, leaving 10 bases not matched to a gene. CDR1 and CDR2 from the germline V gene are SEHNR and FQNEAQ (reference sequence). The CDR3 sequence is CASSFEVGQEFSYEQYF. For the CDR3, the DNA is TGTGCCAGCAGCTTTGAAGTGGGACAGGAGTTCTCCTACGAGCAGTACTTC.

Only a few counts were recorded for this clone. The V and J genes are TRBV6-1 and TRBJ1-5, with D possibly being TRBD1 (5 bases). Trimming removed 4 bases from V and 1 base from J, with 14 bases in between. Germline lookup yields CDR1 MNHNS and CDR2 SASEGT. CDR3 length: 16 residues. Written as DNA, the CDR3 is TGTGCCAGCAGTGGTACCGGGACTAGGAGCAATCAGCCCCAGCATTTT. As protein: CASSGTGTRSNQPQHF.

This clone was seen a few times. The chain carries TRBV30 and TRBJ2-7; D is possibly TRBD2 (5 bases). The CDR3 length is 14 residues. The germline V gene encodes CDR1 GTSNPN and CDR2 SVGIG (reference sequence). V lost 5 bases and J 1 base, leaving 15 bases between the germline ends. The CDR3 sequence: CAWGTSRESYEQYF. Written as DNA, the CDR3 is TGTGCCTGGGGAACCTCACGGGAATCCTACGAGCAGTACTTC.

This clone occurred a few times. The rearrangement joins TRBV30 to TRBJ2-2; D call uncertain. V shed 4 bases and J shed 6 bases, with 12 bases lying between them. The CDR3 contains 13 residues. Germline assignment: CDR1 GTSNPN and CDR2 SVGIG (reference sequence). The CDR3 is CAWTTFPAGELFF. CDR3 in DNA: TGTGCCTGGACCACATTCCCAGCCGGGGAGCTGTTTTTT.

This rearrangement joins TRBV5-5 to TRBJ2-5; TRBD2 matches at 12 bases. CDR3 length: 15 residues. With 3 bases clipped from V and 5 bases from J, the junction kept 5 bases outside the gene matches. Germline loops: CDR1 SGHKS, CDR2 YYEKEE (reference sequence). As DNA, the CDR3 is TGTGCCAGCAGCTCCGGACTAGCGGGGAGGGAGACCCAGTACTTC. It is translated as CASSSGLAGRETQYF.

The chain couples TRBV20-1 to TRBJ1-2; no clear D gene. Germline V lookup: CDR1 DFQATT, CDR2 SNEGSKA (reference sequence). The CDR3 runs to 11 residues. V shed 6 bases and J shed 1 base, with 6 bases lying between them. Here the CDR3 DNA reads TGCAGTGCCAACAGTAACTATGGCTACACCTTC. Translated: CSANSNYGYTF.

This chain links TRBV5-8 with TRBJ2-2; D not certain. Trimming removed 2 bases at V and 5 bases at J, with 16 bases between. CDR1 is SGHTS, CDR2 YDEGEE, per germline. This CDR3 is built from 16 residues. CDR3 DNA: TGTGCCAGCAGCTTATTAGGCGGCCCTGGGACCGGGGAGCTGTTTTTT. It codes for CASSLLGGPGTGELFF.

This clone has more than one count but fewer than ten. The chain employs TRBV7-9 and TRBJ1-2; no clear D. Trimming pared 6 bases from V and 6 bases from J, leaving 14 bases between. The CDR3 totals 13 residues. Germline values: CDR1 SEHNR, CDR2 FQNEAQ (reference sequence). CDR3 bases: TGTGCCAGCAGTCCGTCATGGGCAGATGGCTACACCTTC. Protein sequence: CASSPSWADGYTF.

The gene calls are TRBV9 and TRBJ1-6; D uncertain. The V gene lost 0 bases and the J gene lost 6 bases, with 10 bases spanning the gap. Germline V CDR1 and CDR2: SGDLS, YYNGEE. CDR3 size: 15 residues. The CDR3 loop is CASSVDLLSNSPLHF. CDR3 coding DNA: TGTGCCAGCAGCGTAGATCTGTTATCTAATTCACCCCTCCACTTT.

V gene TRBV20-1 combines with J gene TRBJ2-2; D uncertain. V was trimmed by 3 bases and J by 8 bases, leaving 7 bases between them. The CDR3 runs to 11 residues. CDR1 and CDR2 (germline): DFQATT, SNEGSKA (reference sequence). CDR3 region: CSASHMGELFF. The CDR3 nucleotides are TGCAGTGCTAGCCACATGGGGGAGCTGTTTTTT.

The CDR3 loop is CATRQSYEQYF. The CDR3 coding sequence is TGTGCCACCAGGCAGTCCTACGAGCAGTACTTC. The rearrangement joins TRBV7-2 to TRBJ2-7; D is undetermined. CDR3 length: 11 amino acids. Germline lookup yields CDR1 SGHTA and CDR2 FQGNSA. V lost 10 bases to trimming and J lost 1 base, with 8 bases between them.

This clone was recorded a few times. The gene calls are TRBV30 and TRBJ1-1; tentatively, D is TRBD1 (6 bases). CDR1 is GTSNPN, CDR2 SVGIG, per germline (reference sequence). The CDR3 consists of 14 residues. Trimming cost V 3 bases and J 1 base, with 12 bases left between them. Here the CDR3 DNA reads TGTGCCTGGAGATCCTACAGGGCGAACACTGAAGCTTTCTTT. It codes for CAWRSYRANTEAFF. Full variable domain (rest looked up from reference TRBV30 and TRBJ1-1): SQTIHQWPATLVQPVGSPLSLECTVEGTSNPNLYWYRQAAGRGLQLLFYSVGIGQISSEVPQNLSASRPQDRQFILSSKKLLLSDSGFYLCAWRSYRANTEAFFGQGTRLTVV.

This chain joins TRBV5-4 and TRBJ1-2, with D uncertain. V was shortened by 4 bases and J by 4 bases, with 14 bases between the two germline ends. Germline V gene data show CDR1 as SGHNT and CDR2 as YYREEE (reference sequence). There are 14 residues in the CDR3. CDR3 DNA: TGTGCCAGCAGCCCCTCGGGTAGCTCCTATGGCTACACCTTC. Amino acids: CASSPSGSSYGYTF.

V is TRBV5-1 and J is TRBJ2-3, with D possibly TRBD2 on 7 matching bases. Germline loops: CDR1 SGHRS, CDR2 YFSETQ. CDR3 length: 14 residues. With 4 bases removed from V and 2 bases from J, the gap between germline ends came to 11 bases. The CDR3 reads CASSPGGPTDTQYF. CDR3 DNA sequence: TGCGCCAGCAGCCCGGGGGGCCCCACAGATACGCAGTATTTT.